This T cell receptor (beta chain) came from a study of T cell responses to AZD1222 COVID-19 vaccine. Findings of the study overall: Clonal diversity was possibly underestimated, and the donors were mostly white British, with more females. Spike-spanning, vaccine-associated CD4 TCRs were dominant at 160-218 and 743-854. Spike-specific TCRs gained breadth and depth after people received two AZD1222 doses. No repertoire was sampled before or during the peak T cell response, only after it.

About this clone: Antigen: not known.

Only in-frame clones appear in the TCRdb table, and some are missing; sequencing was by immunoSEQ multiplex PCR. The sample records 130,000 to 150,000 clones, 88% being singletons. This receptor was identified in an adult who received the MenACWY meningococcal vaccine as a control. The specimen comprised peripheral blood, sampled 28 days after the second dose of the MenACWY control vaccine.

CDR3 nucleotides: TGTGCCAGCAGCGCAGCGGGAGGAGGCTCCTACGAGCAGTACTTC. It translates to CASSAAGGGSYEQYF. The rearrangement joins TRBV11-3 to TRBJ2-7, with TRBD2 matching 9 bases. The length of the CDR3 is 15 residues. V shed 5 bases and J 0 bases; nucleotides not matched to a gene: 5. Germline V gene lookup returns CDR1 SGHNT and CDR2 YENEEA.